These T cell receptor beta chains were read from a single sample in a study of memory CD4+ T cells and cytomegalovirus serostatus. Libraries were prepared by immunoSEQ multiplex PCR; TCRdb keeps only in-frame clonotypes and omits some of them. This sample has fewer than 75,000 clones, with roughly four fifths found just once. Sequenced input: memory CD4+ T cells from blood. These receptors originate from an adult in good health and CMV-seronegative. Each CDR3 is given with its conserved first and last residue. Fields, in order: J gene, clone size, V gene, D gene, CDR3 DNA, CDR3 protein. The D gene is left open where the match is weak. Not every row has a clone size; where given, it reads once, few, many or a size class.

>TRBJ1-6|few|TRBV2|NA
TGTGCCAGCAGTGATGATACTTGGGCAGATTCACCCCTCCACTTT
CASSDDTWADSPLHF
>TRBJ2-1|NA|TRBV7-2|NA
TGTGCCAGCAGCTTAGCCGGGAGCTCCTACAATGAGCAGTTCTTC
CASSLAGSSYNEQFF
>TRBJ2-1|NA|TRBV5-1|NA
TGCGCCAGCAGCTTGTTTGGTCGGGAGGAGCAGTTCTTC
CASSLFGREEQFF
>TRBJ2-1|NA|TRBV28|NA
TGTGCCAGCAGTTCCAGTTACGAGCAGTTCTTC
CASSSSYEQFF
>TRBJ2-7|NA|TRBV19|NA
TGTGCCAGTAGTATCGGGCCCCACTACGAGCAGTACTTC
CASSIGPHYEQYF
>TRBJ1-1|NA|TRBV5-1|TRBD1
TGCGCCAGCAGCTTGATCACAGGGGCAGCCACTGAAGCTTTCTTT
CASSLITGAATEAFF
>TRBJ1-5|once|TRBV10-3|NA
TGTGCCATCAGTGAGTCGACTCAGCCCCAGCATTTT
CAISESTQPQHF
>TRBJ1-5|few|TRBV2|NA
TGTGCCAGCAGTGAAAACATGCAACGGCCCCAGCATTTT
CASSENMQRPQHF
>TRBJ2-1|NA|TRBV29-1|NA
TGCAGCGTTGGGAGCTCCTACAATGAGCAGTTCTTC
CSVGSSYNEQFF
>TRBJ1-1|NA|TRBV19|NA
TGTGCCAGTAGTATAGCCGGGGTAAGGAGCACTGAAGCTTTCTTT
CASSIAGVRSTEAFF
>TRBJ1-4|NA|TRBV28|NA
TGTGCCAGCAGTTTAGGTGGCGCAGAGGGGGTGAAACTGTTTTTT
CASSLGGAEGVKLFF
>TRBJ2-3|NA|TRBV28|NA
TGTGCCAGCAGCTCCACCGGGTGGGCTACTAGCACAGATACGCAGTATTTT
CASSSTGWATSTDTQYF
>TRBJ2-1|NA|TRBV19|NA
TGTGCCAGTAAGGGACGGGCGGGAAGGAATGAGCAGTTCTTC
CASKGRAGRNEQFF
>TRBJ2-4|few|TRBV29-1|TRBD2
TGCAGCGCTCTCTCCGGGACTAGCGGGGGGCCCCTAGCCAAAAACATTCAGTACTTC
CSALSGTSGGPLAKNIQYF
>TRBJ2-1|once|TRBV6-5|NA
TGTGCCAGCGGGGGCCACCAGAATGAGCAGTTCTTC
CASGGHQNEQFF
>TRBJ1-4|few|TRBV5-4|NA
TGTGCCAGCAGCTTGGCCGGGCAGGATTACGAAAAACTGTTTTTT
CASSLAGQDYEKLFF
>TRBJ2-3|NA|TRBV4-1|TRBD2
TGCGCCAGCAGCCAAGACGAGAGCGGGGGGATACTCAATACGCAGTATTTT
CASSQDESGGILNTQYF
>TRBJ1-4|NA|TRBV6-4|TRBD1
TGTGCCAGCAGCCTACAGGGGGAGGAAGAAAAACTGTTTTTT
CASSLQGEEEKLFF